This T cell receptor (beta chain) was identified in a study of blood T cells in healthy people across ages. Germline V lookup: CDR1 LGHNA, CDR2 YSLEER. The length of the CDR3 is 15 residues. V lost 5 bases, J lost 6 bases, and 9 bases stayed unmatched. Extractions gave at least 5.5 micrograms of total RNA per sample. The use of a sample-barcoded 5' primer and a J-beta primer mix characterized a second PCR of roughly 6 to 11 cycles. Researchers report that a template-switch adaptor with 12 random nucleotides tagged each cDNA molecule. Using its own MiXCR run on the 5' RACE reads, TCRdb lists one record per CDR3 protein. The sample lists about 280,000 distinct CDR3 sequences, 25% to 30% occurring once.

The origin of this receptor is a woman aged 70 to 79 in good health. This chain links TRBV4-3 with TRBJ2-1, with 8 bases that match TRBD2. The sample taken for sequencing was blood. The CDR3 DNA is TGCGCCAGCAGCTTGGTAGCGGGGAAAGCCAATGAGCAGTTCTTC. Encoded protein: CASSLVAGKANEQFF.